Below are 2 T cell receptor beta chains sequenced from a single sample in a study of vaccination and CD4 T cells after COVID-19. What these receptors recognize is not known. Sequenced with the Oncomine TCR Beta short-read assay was DNA taken from cultured CD4+ T cells. TCRdb processed the PCR reads anew with MiXCR; each CDR3 protein has one entry. The repertoire has roughly 6,800 distinct CDR3 sequences, about two thirds of them found once; the top ten carry around 40%. The treatment is: roughly 11-day PBMC culture with coronavirus spike peptide pools or control peptides (ViraFEST assay). Those CD4+ T cells from the unexposed donor predate the COVID-19 pandemic (2011-2018). Sequencing used CD4+ T cells from blood, cultured in vitro. The receptors shown here come from a human donor in good health.

This chain connects TRBV12-3 or TRBV12-4 to TRBJ1-6; 10 bases match TRBD1. V trimming: 5 bases; J trimming: 7 bases; junction bases outside the gene matches: 11. The CDR3 spans 17 residues. CDR3 in amino acids: CASSKGQGFGRNSPLHF. As DNA, the CDR3 is TGTGCCAGCAGTAAGGGACAGGGGTTTGGGAGGAATTCACCCCTCCACTTT.

CDR3 in DNA: TGTGCCAGCAGCTTAGATCAGGTCACTGAAGCTTTCTTT. It codes for CASSLDQVTEAFF. The chain uses TRBV7-8 and TRBJ1-1; D is uncertain. Trimming took off 1 base at V and 4 bases at J, with 7 bases between the two ends. The CDR3 sequence is 13 residues long. Germline CDR1 is SGHVS and CDR2 is FQNEAQ. Full variable domain (remainder filled in from reference TRBV7-8 and TRBJ1-1): GAGVSQSPRYKVAKRGQDVALRCDPISGHVSLFWYQQALGQGPEFLTYFQNEAQLDKSGLPSDRFFAERPEGSVSTLKIQRTQQEDSAVYLCASSLDQVTEAFFGQGTRLTVV.